This entry concerns a single T cell receptor (beta chain). Its cognate antigen is unknown. Other DNA sequences in the same sample also yield this CDR3. The germline gives CDR1 SEHNR, CDR2 FQNEAQ (reference sequence). This CDR3 has 13 amino acids. The V and J ends lost 6 bases and 4 bases respectively, with 10 bases between them. Assay execution took place at the deep level. Genomic DNA (from each subset) was split evenly across several immunoSEQ plates. Measured with immunoSEQ multiplex PCR; TCRdb has only the in-frame clones, and not every one. The sample consists of roughly 2.4 million clones, approximately 96% of them appearing once. This record belongs to a study of shared clonotypes between healthy human individuals. Study results and caveats: For sorted subsets, rarefaction showed incomplete sequencing despite large depth. Across a handful of donors, naive CD4 shared 5% to 5.5%, naive CD8 more than 3%, memory CD4 roughly 2.4%, memory CD8 0.4% to 0.5%.

V and J are TRBV7-9 and TRBJ1-3; D perhaps matches TRBD1 (6 bases). Sequencing used naive CD4+ T cells sorted from blood. Described subset: CD45RA+ positively selected. The sequence came from a man between 18 and 29 years old in good health. CDR3 in DNA: TGTGCCAGCAGACAGGGCTCCGGAAACACCATATATTTT. Protein sequence: CASRQGSGNTIYF.